This T cell receptor (beta chain) was obtained from a study of PD-L1 blockade in urothelial cancer. Turning to the study itself: Males with bladder-origin urothelial cancer constituted about 85% of the roughly 30 patients. The median T cell count in blood samples was 141,255. Study results and caveats: Lower than median blood TCR clonality before treatment predicted better survival.

Synthetic analogs of TCR templates were spiked into every PCR. The assay was immunoSEQ multiplex PCR, and TCRdb's table has in-frame clones only and misses some. The sample lists 30,000 to 35,000 clones; 84% were seen once. Remarks on this clone: Its cognate antigen is unknown.

Germline V gives CDR1 SQVTM, CDR2 ANQGSEA. The CDR3 extends over 16 amino acids. V lost 0 bases and J 0 bases, leaving 12 bases between the germline ends. The chain recombines TRBV29-1 with TRBJ2-1; D unclear. The sequences come from PBMCs, collected around atezolizumab (anti-PD-L1) treatment. This sequence originates from a man aged 55 to 70 with urothelial cancer. In DNA, the CDR3 is TGCAGCGTTGAAGATTATGCCAGTGACTCCTACAATGAGCAGTTCTTC. It specifies CSVEDYASDSYNEQFF.